The clone carrying this T cell receptor beta chain has only a few counts. Other DNA sequences in the same sample also yield this CDR3. Authors' processing steps: It was from reference gene primer amplification that nucleated cell counts were estimated. Sequencing used immunoSEQ multiplex PCR; TCRdb keeps in-frame clones, though not all of them. The V and J calls and the clone size are those of that table, but D and trimming were determined from the DNA. This table holds under 150,000 clones, roughly 81% found once. This entry comes from a study of blood T cell repertoires in COVID-19. Study as a whole: Spain, Italy and the United States supplied samples that represented acute and convalescent COVID-19. T cells, B-cell-depleted T cells, or PBMCs provided the cDNA or gDNA that served as material.

V trimming: 3 bases; J trimming: 3 bases; junction bases outside the gene matches: 5. The CDR3 consists of 15 residues. The germline V gene has CDR1 GTSNPN and CDR2 SVGIG (reference sequence). The sequenced sample was peripheral blood. This chain links TRBV30 with TRBJ1-5, with 10 bases lining up with TRBD1. This TCR was sampled from a woman aged 50 to 65 with active or convalescent COVID-19. The CDR3 is CAWSDRGLYNQPQHF. For the CDR3, the DNA is TGTGCCTGGAGCGACAGGGGGCTCTACAATCAGCCCCAGCATTTT.